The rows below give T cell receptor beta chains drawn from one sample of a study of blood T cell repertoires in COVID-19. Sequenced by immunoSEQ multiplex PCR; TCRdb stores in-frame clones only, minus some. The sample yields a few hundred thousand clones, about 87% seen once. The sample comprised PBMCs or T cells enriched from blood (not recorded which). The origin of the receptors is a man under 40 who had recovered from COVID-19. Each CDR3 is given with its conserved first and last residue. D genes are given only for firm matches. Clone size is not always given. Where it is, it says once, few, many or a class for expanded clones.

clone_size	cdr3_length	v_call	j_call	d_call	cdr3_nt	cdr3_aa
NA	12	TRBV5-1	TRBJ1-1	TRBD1	TGCGCCAGCAGCGGACAGGGCACTGAAGCTTTCTTT	CASSGQGTEAFF
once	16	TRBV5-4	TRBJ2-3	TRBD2	TGTGCCAGCAGCTTTCTAGCGGGGGTATATACAGATACGCAGTATTTT	CASSFLAGVYTDTQYF
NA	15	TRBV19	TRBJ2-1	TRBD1	TGTGCCAGTAGTGCTGACAGGGGCCCCTACAATGAGCAGTTCTTC	CASSADRGPYNEQFF
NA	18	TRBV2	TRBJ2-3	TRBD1	TGTGCCAGCAGTGTACCGAAGTTGACAGGGGCGATCACAGATACGCAGTATTTT	CASSVPKLTGAITDTQYF
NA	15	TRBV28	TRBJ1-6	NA	TGTGCCAGCAGCCTCGGTAGACTGCCTAATTCACCCCTCCACTTT	CASSLGRLPNSPLHF
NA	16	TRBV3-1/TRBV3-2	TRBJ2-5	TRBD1	TGTGCCAGCAGCCCCGGAGGACAGGGTCGGCAAGAGACCCAGTACTTC	CASSPGGQGRQETQYF
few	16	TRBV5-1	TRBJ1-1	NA	TGCGCCAGCAGCTGGGGGACTAGGGCAGCGAACACTGAAGCTTTCTTT	CASSWGTRAANTEAFF
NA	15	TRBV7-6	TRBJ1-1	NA	TGTGCCAGCAGCTTATCTGGGACTCCGGACACTGAAGCTTTCTTT	CASSLSGTPDTEAFF
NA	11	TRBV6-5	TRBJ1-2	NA	TGTGCCAGCAGAGCCCCCTCGGGCTACACCTTC	CASRAPSGYTF
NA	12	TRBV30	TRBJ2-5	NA	TGTGCCTGGAGTTATAACCAAGAGACCCAGTACTTC	CAWSYNQETQYF
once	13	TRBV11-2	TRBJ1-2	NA	TGTGCCAGCAGGAAGAGCGGGGGCAACGGCTACACCTTC	CASRKSGGNGYTF
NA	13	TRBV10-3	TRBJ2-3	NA	TGTGCCATCAAGGTAGCCGGCACAGATACGCAGTATTTT	CAIKVAGTDTQYF
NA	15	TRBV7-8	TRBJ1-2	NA	TGTGCCAGCAGCTTTAGCAGGACAGCTAACTATGGCTACACCTTC	CASSFSRTANYGYTF
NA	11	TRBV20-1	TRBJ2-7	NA	TGCAGTGCTAGAGACAGGGACGAGCAGTACTTC	CSARDRDEQYF
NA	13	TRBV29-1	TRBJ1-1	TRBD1	TGCAGCTCCGGAGGGGGCCCGAACACTGAAGCTTTCTTT	CSSGGGPNTEAFF
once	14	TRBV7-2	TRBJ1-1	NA	TGTGCCAGCAGCTTAGCGGGGGGGGGCACTGAAGCTTTCTTT	CASSLAGGGTEAFF
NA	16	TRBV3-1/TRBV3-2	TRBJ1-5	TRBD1	TGTGCCAGCAGCCAAGGAGGAGGGACAGGAGATCAGCCCCAGCATTTT	CASSQGGGTGDQPQHF
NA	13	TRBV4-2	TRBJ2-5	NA	TGTGCCAGCAGCTTAACTAGCTTAGAGACCCAGTACTTC	CASSLTSLETQYF
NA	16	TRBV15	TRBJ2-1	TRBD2	TGTGCCACCACCCCTTCGGCGGGGGGCTCCTACAATGAGCAGTTCTTC	CATTPSAGGSYNEQFF
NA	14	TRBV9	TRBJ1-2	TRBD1	TGTGCCAGCAGCCCCCGGACAGGGCGGTATGGCTACACCTTC	CASSPRTGRYGYTF
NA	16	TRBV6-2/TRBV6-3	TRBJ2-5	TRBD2	TGTGCCAGCAGTCGACAGGGACTAGCGCAACAAGAGACCCAGTACTTC	CASSRQGLAQQETQYF
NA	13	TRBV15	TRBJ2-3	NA	TGTGCCACCAGCAGAGATAGCGCAGATACGCAGTATTTT	CATSRDSADTQYF
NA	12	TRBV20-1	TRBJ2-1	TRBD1	TGCAGTGCTAATGAGGGGGCTGGTGAGCAGTTCTTC	CSANEGAGEQFF
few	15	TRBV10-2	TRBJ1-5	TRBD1	TGCGCCAGCAGTCCCGGGACAGGGGGGAATCAGCCCCAGCATTTT	CASSPGTGGNQPQHF
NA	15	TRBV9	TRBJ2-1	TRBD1	TGTGCCAGCAGCGTTGACGGACAGGGCTACAATGAGCAGTTCTTC	CASSVDGQGYNEQFF
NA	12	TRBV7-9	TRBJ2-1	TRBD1	TGTGCCAGCAGCCGACAGGGGAATGAGCAGTTCTTC	CASSRQGNEQFF
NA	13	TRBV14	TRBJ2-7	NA	TGTGCCAGCAGCTACTGGTCGAACTACGAGCAGTACTTC	CASSYWSNYEQYF
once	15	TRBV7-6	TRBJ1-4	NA	TGTGCCAGCAGCCCATACCACCTTGGAGGAGAAAAACTGTTTTTT	CASSPYHLGGEKLFF
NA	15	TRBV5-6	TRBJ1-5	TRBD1	TGTGCCAGCAGCCGTGGACAGGGTGTGGTTCAGCCCCAGCATTTT	CASSRGQGVVQPQHF
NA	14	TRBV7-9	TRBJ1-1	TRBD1	TGTGCCAGCAGCTTAAGACAGGGTCTGACTGAAGCTTTCTTT	CASSLRQGLTEAFF
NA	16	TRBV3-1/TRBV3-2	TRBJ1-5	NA	TGTGCCAGCAGCCAAGGGGGCAGAATTAGCAATCAGCCCCAGCATTTT	CASSQGGRISNQPQHF
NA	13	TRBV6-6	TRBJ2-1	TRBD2	TGTGCCAGCAGTCGCCGACAGCGGGGTGAGCAGTTCTTC	CASSRRQRGEQFF
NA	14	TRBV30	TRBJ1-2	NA	TGTGCCTGGAGTGTGGGGGCAGGGTCTATCCGCTACACCTTC	CAWSVGAGSIRYTF
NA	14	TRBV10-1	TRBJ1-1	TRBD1	TGCGCCAGCAGTGGACAGGGGAAGAACACTGAAGCTTTCTTT	CASSGQGKNTEAFF
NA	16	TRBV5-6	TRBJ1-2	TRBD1	TGTGCCAGCAGCTTGGGAGGGGGCAGGGGGCCTTATGGCTACACCTTC	CASSLGGGRGPYGYTF
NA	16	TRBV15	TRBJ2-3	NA	TGTGCCACCAGCAGAGATTCTAATCCCTCGATTGATACGCAGTATTTT	CATSRDSNPSIDTQYF
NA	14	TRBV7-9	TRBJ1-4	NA	TGTGCCAGCAGCTTGAGGTCTGGCGGTGAAAAACTGTTTTTT	CASSLRSGGEKLFF
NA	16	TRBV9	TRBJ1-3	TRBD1	TGTGCCAGCAGCGCTCTCGGACAGGCCTCTGGAAACACCATATATTTT	CASSALGQASGNTIYF
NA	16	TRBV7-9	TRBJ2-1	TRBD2	TGTGCCAGCAGCTTATTGTCTAGCGGGCCCCCCAATGAGCAGTTCTTC	CASSLLSSGPPNEQFF
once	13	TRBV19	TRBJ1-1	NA	TGTGCCAGTAGTAGAGATCGGAACACTGAAGCTTTCTTT	CASSRDRNTEAFF
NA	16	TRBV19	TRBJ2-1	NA	TGTGCCAGTAATTCCCTCCGGGACTCCCCGTACAATGAGCAGTTCTTC	CASNSLRDSPYNEQFF
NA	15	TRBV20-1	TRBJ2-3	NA	TGCAGTGCTAGTAAATACTTGACTAGGTCAGATACGCAGTATTTT	CSASKYLTRSDTQYF
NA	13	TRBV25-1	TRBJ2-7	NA	TGTGCCAGCAGTGCATCAGGGGCCTACGAGCAGTACTTC	CASSASGAYEQYF
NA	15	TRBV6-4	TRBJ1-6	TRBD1	TGTGCCAGCAGGGAGACCGGGACAGGCTATTCACCCCTCCACTTT	CASRETGTGYSPLHF
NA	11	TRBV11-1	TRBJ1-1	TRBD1	TGTGCCAGCAGGGGGACAGTTGAAGCTTTCTTT	CASRGTVEAFF
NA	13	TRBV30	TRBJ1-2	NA	TGTGCCTGGAGTGTCGGGACATTATATGGCTACACCTTC	CAWSVGTLYGYTF
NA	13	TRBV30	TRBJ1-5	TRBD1	TGTGCCTGGAGCAGGGGGCCGAGGCAGCCCCAGCATTTT	CAWSRGPRQPQHF
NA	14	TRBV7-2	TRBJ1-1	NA	TGTGCCAGCGGAACAGGAACAGACGTCACTGAAGCTTTCTTT	CASGTGTDVTEAFF
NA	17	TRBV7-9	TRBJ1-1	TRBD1	TGTGCCAGCAGCCATGTCAGGGGGCAAAGGGGATACACTGAAGCTTTCTTT	CASSHVRGQRGYTEAFF
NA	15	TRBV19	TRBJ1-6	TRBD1	TGTGCCAGTAGTATTTCGCAGGGGGTCTATTCACCCCTCCACTTT	CASSISQGVYSPLHF
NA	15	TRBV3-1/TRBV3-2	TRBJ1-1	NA	TGTGCCAGCAGCCCGACAGGTCTTATGAACACTGAAGCTTTCTTT	CASSPTGLMNTEAFF
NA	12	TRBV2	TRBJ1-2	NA	TGTGCCAGCAGACAGGGAAACTATGGCTACACCTTC	CASRQGNYGYTF
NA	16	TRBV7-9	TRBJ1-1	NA	TGTGCCAGCAGCAAAATTCGTGGGCAGCAGAACACTGAAGCTTTCTTT	CASSKIRGQQNTEAFF
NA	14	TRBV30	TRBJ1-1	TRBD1	TGTGCCTGGACTCCCCGGGACAGGGAATTCGAAGCTTTCTTT	CAWTPRDREFEAFF
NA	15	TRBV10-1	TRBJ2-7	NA	TGCGCCAGCAGTGGGTCTACAGGGTCCGCCTACGAGCAGTACTTC	CASSGSTGSAYEQYF
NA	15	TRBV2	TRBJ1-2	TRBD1	TGTGCCAGCAGCCTGGGACAGGGCGGGAACTATGGCTACACCTTC	CASSLGQGGNYGYTF
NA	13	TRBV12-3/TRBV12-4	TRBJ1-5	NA	TGTGCCAGCAATCAGGGTAGCAATCAGCCCCAGCATTTT	CASNQGSNQPQHF
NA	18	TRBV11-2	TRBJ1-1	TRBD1	TGTGCCAGCAGCTTAGATGAGTGGGGCAGGGGGATGAACACTGAAGCTTTCTTT	CASSLDEWGRGMNTEAFF
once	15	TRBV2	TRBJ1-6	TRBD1	TGTGCCAGCAGTTTGGACAGGGGAGTCCCTTCACCCCTCCACTTT	CASSLDRGVPSPLHF